The 28 T cell receptor beta chains below were found in one sample sequenced in a study of blood T cell repertoires in COVID-19. TCRdb's copy holds only in-frame clones and misses some; the assay was immunoSEQ multiplex PCR. The sample shows about 150,000 clones, around four fifths of them seen only once. Source material: PBMCs or T cells enriched from blood (not recorded which). The receptors shown here come from a woman between 40 and 50 years old who had recovered from COVID-19.

The rearrangement uses TRBV9 and TRBJ2-1; a possible D gene is TRBD2 (5 bases). Per the germline V gene, CDR1 is SGDLS and CDR2 is YYNGEE. The germline V and J ends were trimmed by 7 bases and 4 bases, with 12 bases remaining between them. This CDR3 has 13 residues. The CDR3 spells CASSRGFYNEQFF. The DNA for the CDR3 is TGTGCCAGCTCCCGGGGATTTTACAATGAGCAGTTCTTC. The full variable domain, its missing parts supplied by reference TRBV9 and TRBJ2-1, is DSGVTQTPKHLITATGQRVTLRCSPRSGDLSVYWYQQSLDQGLQFLIQYYNGEERAKGNILERFSAQQFPDLHSELNLSSLELGDSALYFCASSRGFYNEQFFGPGTRLTVL.

The table lists this clone with a count of one. The chain links TRBV10-2 to TRBJ1-5; TRBD1 aligns across 10 bases. Trimming removed 2 bases from V and 4 bases from J; junction bases left unmatched: 5. Germline V CDR1 and CDR2: WSHSY, SAAADI. The CDR3 spans 16 residues. The CDR3 DNA follows: TGCGCCAGCAGTGAGGGGGGACAGGGGCTAAATCAGCCCCAGCATTTT. Protein: CASSEGGQGLNQPQHF.

The V and J genes are TRBV9 and TRBJ1-1; D is ambiguous. The ends were cut back, 4 bases at V and 3 bases at J, with 13 bases in the middle. CDR3 size: 14 residues. In germline, CDR1 is SGDLS, CDR2 YYNGEE. As DNA, the CDR3 is TGTGCCAGCAGCTCCGGGTGGGGAGACACTGAAGCTTTCTTT. Protein: CASSSGWGDTEAFF.

This chain joins TRBV30 and TRBJ1-6, with a possible D match to TRBD1 (6 bases). CDR3 length: 12 amino acids. Germline assignment: CDR1 GTSNPN and CDR2 SVGIG (reference sequence). The V end lost 3 bases, the J end lost 9 bases, and 9 bases lay between the germline ends. The CDR3 DNA reads TGTGCCTGGAGCTTAGGGGGTTCACCCCTCCACTTT. This codes for CAWSLGGSPLHF.

The chain links TRBV7-8 to TRBJ2-2; 12 bases line up with TRBD2. V trimming: 5 bases; J trimming: 5 bases; junction bases outside the gene matches: 6. This CDR3 has 16 residues. The germline V gene has CDR1 SGHVS and CDR2 FQNEAQ. The CDR3 DNA sequence: TGTGCCAGCAGCCTGGGACTAGCGGGTAAAACCGGGGAGCTGTTTTTT. The encoded protein is CASSLGLAGKTGELFF.

Concerning this clone: Other DNA sequences within the sample encode an identical CDR3. The J gene is TRBJ1-1, the V gene TRBV9, with D perhaps TRBD1 (6 bases). This CDR3 contains 14 residues. The germline CDR1 and CDR2 sequences are SGDLS and YYNGEE. V gave up 0 bases and J gave up 5 bases, with 11 bases separating them. CDR3 nucleotide sequence: TGTGCCAGCAGCGTAGCCAGGGGAGATACTGAAGCTTTCTTT. Protein sequence: CASSVARGDTEAFF.

V is TRBV9 and J is TRBJ2-2; D perhaps matches TRBD2 (7 bases). The ends were cut back, 4 bases at V and 4 bases at J, with 11 bases in the middle. The CDR3 loop spans 14 amino acids. Germline CDR1 SGDLS, CDR2 YYNGEE. The CDR3 sequence is CASSSAGATGELFF. CDR3 sequence (DNA): TGTGCCAGCAGCTCTGCGGGGGCCACCGGGGAGCTGTTTTTT.

The rearrangement joins TRBV6-4 to TRBJ2-2; the D is unclear. With 5 bases removed from V and 2 bases from J, the gap between germline ends came to 3 bases. Germline V gene lookup returns CDR1 MRHNA and CDR2 SNTAGT. CDR3 length equals 12 residues. CDR3 amino acids: CASSQNTGELFF. The CDR3 nucleotides read TGTGCCAGCAGTCAAAACACCGGGGAGCTGTTTTTT.

This chain connects TRBV28 to TRBJ2-2; D is perhaps TRBD1 (6 bases). Germline loops: CDR1 MDHEN, CDR2 SYDVKM. V lost 5 bases, J lost 2 bases, and 21 bases lay in between. The CDR3 runs 18 residues. For the CDR3, the DNA is TGTGCCAGCAGTATCCTACCCTACCGGGACACAAACACCGGGGAGCTGTTTTTT. Amino acid sequence: CASSILPYRDTNTGELFF.

This chain links TRBV13 with TRBJ2-1; 14 bases align to TRBD2. The length of the CDR3 is 15 residues. V lost 3 bases and J lost 9; bases outside the gene matches: 4. Germline V gene data show CDR1 as PRHDT and CDR2 as FYEKMQ (reference sequence). The CDR3, as DNA: TGTGCCAGCAGCTTCGGACTAGCGGGAGGAAGTGAGCAGTTCTTC. Protein sequence: CASSFGLAGGSEQFF.

This clone has more than one count but fewer than ten. This sequence joins TRBV12-3 or TRBV12-4 and TRBJ1-6, with unresolved D. CDR3 length: 12 residues. V lost 4 bases, J lost 9 bases, and 7 bases lay in between. The CDR3 loop reads CASSYPGSPLHF. Written as DNA, the CDR3 is TGTGCCAGCAGTTATCCCGGTTCACCCCTCCACTTT.

V usage is TRBV11-3 and J usage is TRBJ2-7; tentative D call: TRBD1 (5 bases). V was shortened by 5 bases and J by 4 bases, with 15 bases between the two germline ends. CDR1 is SGHNT and CDR2 is YENEEA in the germline V gene. CDR3 length equals 14 residues. The CDR3 region has the DNA TGTGCCAGCAGCCCCCAGGGCAGGCCTTACGAGCAGTACTTC. This gives the protein CASSPQGRPYEQYF.

This clone has a single count. The gene calls are TRBV4-1 and TRBJ2-5; 8 bases align to TRBD1. There are 16 residues in the CDR3. Trimming cost V 4 bases and J 4 bases; bases outside gene matches: 11. Germline lookup yields CDR1 MGHRA and CDR2 YSYEKL. CDR3 protein: CASSPVDRGYGETQYF. The CDR3 region has the DNA TGCGCCAGCAGCCCGGTAGACAGGGGCTACGGAGAGACCCAGTACTTC.

The chain is built from TRBV28 and TRBJ2-7, with 7 bases identical to TRBD2. After removal of 6 bases from V and 1 base from J, the junction contained 9 bases not matched to a gene. The CDR3 totals 15 residues. Germline V gives CDR1 MDHEN, CDR2 SYDVKM. CDR3 residues: CASRPMLAASYEQYF. CDR3 in DNA: TGTGCCAGCAGGCCTATGCTAGCGGCGTCCTACGAGCAGTACTTC.

This chain links TRBV7-3 with TRBJ2-2, with D tentatively TRBD2 (5 bases). V gave up 0 bases and J gave up 5 bases, with 7 bases separating them. The CDR3 totals 14 residues. Germline CDR1 SGHTA, CDR2 FQGTGA. This CDR3 reads CASSLTTGTGELFF. As DNA, the CDR3 is TGTGCCAGCAGCTTAACTACGGGGACCGGGGAGCTGTTTTTT.

In its sample, this clone was seen once. This chain uses TRBV10-2 with TRBJ1-1; perhaps TRBD1 as D (5 bases). V lost 4 bases and J 4 bases, leaving 16 bases between the germline ends. The germline CDR1 and CDR2 sequences are WSHSY and SAAADI. The CDR3 runs 15 residues. The CDR3 sequence: CASSAPTSGGTEAFF. The CDR3 nucleotides are TGCGCCAGCAGTGCTCCAACATCGGGGGGCACTGAAGCTTTCTTT.

The chain carries TRBV3-1 (or the pseudogene TRBV3-2) and TRBJ2-1, with TRBD1 matching 10 bases. The V gene's germline CDR1 is LGHDT and CDR2 YNNKEL (reference sequence). V lost 4 bases and J lost 8; bases outside the gene matches: 5. The CDR3 runs to 14 residues. Here the CDR3 DNA reads TGTGCCAGCAGCCGGGACAGGGGTCGCGATGAGCAGTTCTTC. Protein sequence: CASSRDRGRDEQFF.

A word on this clone: One end of the junction varies from germline; a read error may be responsible. The rearrangement joins TRBV19 to TRBJ2-3; D is unresolved. Looked up from germline, CDR1 is LNHDA and CDR2 is SQIVND (reference sequence). The CDR3 consists of 14 residues. DNA of the CDR3: TGTGCCAGTGGTATGGCTGGCATCACAGATACGCAGTATTTT. This encodes CASGMAGITDTQYF.

The chain combines TRBV27 with TRBJ2-7, with TRBD2 as a possible D gene (5 bases). Germline CDR1 reads MNHEY; CDR2 reads SMNVEV (reference sequence). V was cut by 4 bases and J by 2 bases, with 12 bases left in between. CDR3 size: 14 residues. In DNA, the CDR3 is TGTGCCAGCAGTTCGAGCGGCAGGACCTACGAGCAGTACTTC. It yields the protein CASSSSGRTYEQYF.

The V and J genes are TRBV11-3 and TRBJ2-7; D ambiguous. This CDR3 is built from 13 residues. CDR1 SGHNT and CDR2 YENEEA come from the germline V gene. The V end lost 3 bases, the J end lost 3 bases, and 9 bases lay between the germline ends. Here the CDR3 DNA reads TGTGCCAGCAGCTTCAACGTCGGCTACGAGCAGTACTTC. It yields the protein CASSFNVGYEQYF.

In the case of this clone: The sample carries other DNA sequences with the same CDR3. This sequence joins TRBV20-1 and TRBJ2-1, with no clear D. V lost 0 bases, J lost 8 bases, and 5 bases lay in between. Germline CDR1 and CDR2: DFQATT and SNEGSKA (reference sequence). The CDR3 is 11 amino acids. The CDR3 here is CSARDGDEQFF. CDR3 bases: TGCAGTGCTAGAGACGGTGATGAGCAGTTCTTC.

The genes are TRBV19 and TRBJ2-7, with TRBD1 as a possible D gene (7 bases). Looked up from germline, CDR1 is LNHDA and CDR2 is SQIVND (reference sequence). V shed 3 bases and J shed 5 bases, with 14 bases lying between them. This CDR3 is 14 amino acids long. The CDR3 coding sequence is TGTGCCAGTAGTATCAGGGGGGCTGCCGACGAGCAGTACTTC. This translates into CASSIRGAADEQYF.

This rearrangement joins TRBV11-2 to TRBJ1-2; the D gene is possibly TRBD1 (6 bases). V was trimmed by 2 bases and J by 3 bases, leaving 10 bases between them. This CDR3 is built from 14 residues. The germline V gene has CDR1 SGHAT and CDR2 FQNNGV. CDR3 in DNA: TGTGCCAGCAGCTTACGCGCAGGGGACTATGGCTACACCTTC. It yields the protein CASSLRAGDYGYTF.

This chain uses TRBV4-1 with TRBJ2-3; TRBD2 matches at 10 bases. Trimming at V came to 1 base and at J to 1 base, leaving 5 bases not matched to a gene. CDR1 and CDR2 (germline): MGHRA, YSYEKL. The CDR3 loop spans 17 amino acids. The CDR3 loop is CASSQGGAGGRTDTQYF. In nucleotides, the CDR3 is TGCGCCAGCAGCCAAGGGGGAGCGGGAGGGCGCACAGATACGCAGTATTTT.

The V gene is TRBV5-1, the J gene TRBJ2-3; TRBD2 matches at 14 bases. CDR1 and CDR2 (germline): SGHRS, YFSETQ. V shed 1 base, J shed 2 bases, and the junction held 12 bases outside the gene matches. The CDR3 is 20 residues long. The CDR3 region is CASSLSRLAGGLYTTDTQYF. CDR3 nucleotide sequence: TGCGCCAGCAGCTTGAGTAGACTAGCGGGAGGGTTGTACACCACAGATACGCAGTATTTT.

J is TRBJ2-1 and V is TRBV9, with D possibly matching TRBD2 (6 bases). The CDR3 contains 16 residues. V was trimmed by 8 bases and J by 1 base, leaving 19 bases between them. CDR1 and CDR2 from the germline V gene are SGDLS and YYNGEE. Here the CDR3 DNA reads TGTGCCAGTGACTTGACGGGAGATATGTCCTACAATGAGCAGTTCTTC. This sequence encodes CASDLTGDMSYNEQFF.

This clone came up once. The rearrangement links TRBV4-1 to TRBJ1-3, with a tentative D call TRBD1 (5 bases). V lost 0 bases to trimming and J lost 4 bases, with 10 bases between them. The CDR3 contains 15 residues. Looked up from germline, CDR1 is MGHRA and CDR2 is YSYEKL. The CDR3 DNA follows: TGCGCCAGCAGCCAAGATGGGGCGGACGGAAACACCATATATTTT. Translated: CASSQDGADGNTIYF.

V and J are TRBV7-9 and TRBJ2-1; no clear D. Trimming removed 8 bases at V and 0 bases at J, with 8 bases between. Per the germline V gene, CDR1 is SEHNR and CDR2 is FQNEAQ (reference sequence). The CDR3 covers 13 residues. The chain's CDR3 is CASGFSSYNEQFF. In nucleotides, the CDR3 is TGTGCCAGCGGTTTTAGCTCCTACAATGAGCAGTTCTTC.